The sequence of this T cell receptor (beta chain) was determined in a study of cytomegalovirus exposure and HLA in healthy donors. General study findings and limits: Later genetic work tied a missense DCLRE1C variant to beta-chain V and J trimming.

Notes on this clone: Its antigen is undetermined.

The germline CDR1 and CDR2 sequences are MGHRA and YSYEKL. The length of the CDR3 is 14 residues. The V gene end was trimmed by 4 bases and the J gene end by 6 bases; junction bases not matched to a gene: 9. The primer mix had 60 Vbeta and 13 Jbeta primers. Here immunoSEQ multiplex PCR was the method, and the copy in TCRdb shows in-frame clones only, minus some. Here the sample spans 150,000 to 200,000 clones, approximately 82% being singletons. The material sequenced was PBMCs. The chain recombines TRBV4-1 with TRBJ2-7; 7 bases align to TRBD2. This TCR came from a man between 18 and 35 years old in good health and CMV-seropositive. The DNA of the CDR3 is TGCGCCAGCAGCCGACCGGGAGGCAAGGGCGAGCAGTACTTC. It codes for CASSRPGGKGEQYF.